This TCR beta chain was retrieved from a study of Graves' ophthalmopathy and Graves' hyperthyroidism. Study-wide findings and caveats: For separating ophthalmopathy from stable hyperthyroidism, a 13-signature model gave roughly 90% sensitivity and 81.08% specificity.

The authors amplified TCR beta CDR3 regions from RNA transcripts. The workflow started with a first-round RT-PCR run with HTBI primers and then moved on to a second-round multiplex PCR. Each CDR3 protein is one row after TCRdb ran MiXCR on the multiplex PCR reads. The table includes approximately 1.2 million distinct CDR3 sequences, 35% to 45% detected once. V trimming: 5 bases; J trimming: 5 bases; junction bases outside the gene matches: 4. The CDR3 consists of 13 residues. Germline CDR1 SGHAT, CDR2 FQNNGV. With regard to this clonotype: Its antigen is not known.

The rearrangement joins TRBV11-2 to TRBJ1-2; 8 nucleotides line up with TRBD1. Material for sequencing was peripheral blood or thyroid tissue (not recorded which). This clonotype originated in an adult man with Graves' hyperthyroidism. The CDR3 sequence is CASSQGARYGYTF. Written as DNA, the CDR3 is TGTGCCAGCAGCCAGGGGGCGCGGTATGGCTACACCTTC.